This T cell receptor (beta chain) was captured by sequencing in a study of T cell responses to AZD1222 COVID-19 vaccine. For this clone: As yet, its antigen is unknown.

Regarding the study as a whole: Regions 160-218 and 743-854 held dominance among vaccine-associated CD4 TCRs, which spanned spike.

The data were produced by immunoSEQ multiplex PCR, yet TCRdb's version contains in-frame clones alone and is incomplete. The sample lists 42,000 or so clones; roughly 85% were seen once. CDR1 and CDR2 (germline): MDHEN, SYDVKM. Trimming removed 3 bases from V and 12 bases from J, with 18 bases in between. CDR3 length: 13 residues. V gene TRBV28 combines with J gene TRBJ2-7, with a possible D match to TRBD2 (6 bases). The sample consisted of peripheral blood, taken 28 days after the second dose of the MenACWY control vaccine. The receptor's source is an adult who received the MenACWY meningococcal vaccine as a control. The CDR3 is CASSFQVPGGWYF. The CDR3 DNA reads as TGTGCCAGCAGTTTTCAGGTCCCCGGAGGGTGGTACTTC.